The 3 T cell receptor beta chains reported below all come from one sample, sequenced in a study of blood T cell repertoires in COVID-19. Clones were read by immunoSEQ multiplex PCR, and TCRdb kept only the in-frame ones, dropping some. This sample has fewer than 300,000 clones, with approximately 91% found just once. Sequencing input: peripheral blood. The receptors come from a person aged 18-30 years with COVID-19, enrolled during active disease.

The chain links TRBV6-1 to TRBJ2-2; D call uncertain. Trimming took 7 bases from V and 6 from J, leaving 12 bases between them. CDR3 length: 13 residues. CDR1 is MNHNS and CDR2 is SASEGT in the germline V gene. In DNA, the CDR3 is TGTGCCAGCATTCAGTATGAGGCCGGGGAGCTGTTTTTT. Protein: CASIQYEAGELFF.

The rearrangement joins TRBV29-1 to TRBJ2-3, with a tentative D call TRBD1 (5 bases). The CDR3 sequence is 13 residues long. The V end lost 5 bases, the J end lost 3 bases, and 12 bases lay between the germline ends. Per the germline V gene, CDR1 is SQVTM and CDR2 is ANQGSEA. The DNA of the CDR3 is TGCAGCGTTCCAGGACACAATACAGATACGCAGTATTTT. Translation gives CSVPGHNTDTQYF.

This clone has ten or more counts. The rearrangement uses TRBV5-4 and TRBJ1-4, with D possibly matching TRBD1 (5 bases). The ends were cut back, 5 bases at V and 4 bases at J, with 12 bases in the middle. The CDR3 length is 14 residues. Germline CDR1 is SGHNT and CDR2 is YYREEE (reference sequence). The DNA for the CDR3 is TGTGCCAGCAGTAATTGGGGGGTTAATGAAAAACTGTTTTTT. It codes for CASSNWGVNEKLFF.